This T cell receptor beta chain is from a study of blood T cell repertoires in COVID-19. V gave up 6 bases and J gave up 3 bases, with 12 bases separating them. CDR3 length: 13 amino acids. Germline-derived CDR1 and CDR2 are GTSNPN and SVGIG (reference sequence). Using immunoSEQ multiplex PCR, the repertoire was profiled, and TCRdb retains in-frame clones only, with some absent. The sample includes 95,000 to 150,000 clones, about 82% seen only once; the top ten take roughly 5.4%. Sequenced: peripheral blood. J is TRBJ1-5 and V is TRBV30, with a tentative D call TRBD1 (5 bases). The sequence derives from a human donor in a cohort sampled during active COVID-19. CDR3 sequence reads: CACQGTSNQPQHF. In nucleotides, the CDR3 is TGTGCCTGTCAAGGGACTTCCAATCAGCCCCAGCATTTT.